This TCR beta chain was sequenced in a study of blood T cell repertoires in COVID-19. Study overall: There were acute and convalescent COVID-19 samples, and they came from the United States, Italy and Spain.

Participant ages covered roughly 18 to 90 years across 25 or so US areas. The study assigned cohorts using participant-reported clinical history. Donors in Cohort 3 counted as recovered after two negative PCRs, clearance, or symptom resolution. The assay was immunoSEQ multiplex PCR, and TCRdb's table has in-frame clones only and misses some. The sample yields 150,000 to 200,000 clones, about 88% seen once. This CDR3 comprises 14 residues. After removal of 3 bases from V and 8 bases from J, the junction contained 7 bases not matched to a gene. Germline lookup yields CDR1 MDHEN and CDR2 SYDVKM. The chain combines TRBV28 with TRBJ1-2, with TRBD1 matching 9 bases. The TCR comes from a woman younger than 35 who had recovered from COVID-19. Sequenced material: PBMCs or T cells enriched from blood (not recorded which). The CDR3 loop is CASSFTGGAMGYTF. CDR3 nucleotides: TGTGCCAGCAGTTTCACAGGGGGCGCGATGGGCTACACCTTC.